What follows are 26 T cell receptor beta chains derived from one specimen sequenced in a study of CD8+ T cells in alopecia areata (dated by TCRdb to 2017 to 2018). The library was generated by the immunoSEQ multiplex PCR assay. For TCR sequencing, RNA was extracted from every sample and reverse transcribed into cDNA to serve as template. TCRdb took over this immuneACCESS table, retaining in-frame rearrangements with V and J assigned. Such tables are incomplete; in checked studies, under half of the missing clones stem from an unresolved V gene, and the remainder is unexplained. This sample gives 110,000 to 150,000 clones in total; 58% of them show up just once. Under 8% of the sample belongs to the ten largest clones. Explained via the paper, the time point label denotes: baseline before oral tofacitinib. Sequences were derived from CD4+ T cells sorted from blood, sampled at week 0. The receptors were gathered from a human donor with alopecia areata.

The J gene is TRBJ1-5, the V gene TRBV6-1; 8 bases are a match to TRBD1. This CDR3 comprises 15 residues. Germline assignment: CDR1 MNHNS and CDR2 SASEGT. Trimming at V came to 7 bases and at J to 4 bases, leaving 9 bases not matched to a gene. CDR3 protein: CASTREGQANQPQHF. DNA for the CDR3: TGTGCCAGCACCCGGGAGGGACAGGCTAATCAGCCCCAGCATTTT.

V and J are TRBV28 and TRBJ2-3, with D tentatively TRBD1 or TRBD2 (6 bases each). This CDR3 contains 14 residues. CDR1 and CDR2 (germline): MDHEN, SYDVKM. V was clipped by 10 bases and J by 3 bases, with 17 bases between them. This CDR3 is CATAGGGWTDTQYF. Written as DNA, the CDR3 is TGTGCCACCGCCGGAGGGGGATGGACAGATACGCAGTATTTT.

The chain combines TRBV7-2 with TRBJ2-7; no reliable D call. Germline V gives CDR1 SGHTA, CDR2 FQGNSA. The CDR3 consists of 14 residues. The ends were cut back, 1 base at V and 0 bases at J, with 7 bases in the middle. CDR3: CASSLGRSSYEQYF. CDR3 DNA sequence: TGTGCCAGCAGCTTAGGCAGGAGCTCCTACGAGCAGTACTTC. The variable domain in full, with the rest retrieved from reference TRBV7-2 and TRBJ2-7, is GAGVSQSPSNKVTEKGKDVELRCDPISGHTALYWYRQSLGQGLEFLIYFQGNSAPDKSGLPSDRFSAERTGGSVSTLTIQRTQQEDSAVYLCASSLGRSSYEQYFGPGTRLTVT.

Written as DNA, the CDR3 is TGTGCCAGCAGCTTAGGGGGACAGAACACTGAAGCTTTCTTT. It encodes CASSLGGQNTEAFF. This chain uses TRBV7-3 with TRBJ1-1; D is possibly TRBD1 (6 bases). V gave up 2 bases and J gave up 1 base, with 8 bases separating them. The CDR3 consists of 14 residues. From germline, CDR1 is SGHTA and CDR2 FQGTGA.

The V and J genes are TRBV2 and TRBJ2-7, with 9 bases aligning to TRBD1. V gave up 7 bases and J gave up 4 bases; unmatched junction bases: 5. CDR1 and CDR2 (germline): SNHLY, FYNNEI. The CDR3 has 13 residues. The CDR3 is CASTRDRAYEQYF. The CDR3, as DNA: TGTGCCAGCACCAGGGACAGGGCTTACGAGCAGTACTTC.

The CDR3 bases are TGTGCCAGCAGTGAAGCAAGGTTCGAAGAGACCCAGTACTTC. Translating gives CASSEARFEETQYF. J is TRBJ2-5 and V is TRBV25-1; no firm D call. Germline V CDR1 and CDR2: MGHDK, SYGVNS. Trimming removed 2 bases at V and 3 bases at J, with 10 bases between. The length of the CDR3 is 14 residues.

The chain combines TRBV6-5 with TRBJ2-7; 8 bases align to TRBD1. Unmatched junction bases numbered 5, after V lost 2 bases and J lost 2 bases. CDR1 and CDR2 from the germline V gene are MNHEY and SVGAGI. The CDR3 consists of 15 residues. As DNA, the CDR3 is TGTGCCAGCAGTTACGGTAACAGGGGGGCCTACGAGCAGTACTTC. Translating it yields CASSYGNRGAYEQYF.

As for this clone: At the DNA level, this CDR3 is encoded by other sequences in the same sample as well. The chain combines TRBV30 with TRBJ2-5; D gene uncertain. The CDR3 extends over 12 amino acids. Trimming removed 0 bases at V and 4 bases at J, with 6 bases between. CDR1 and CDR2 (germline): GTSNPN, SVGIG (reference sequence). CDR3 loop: CAWSVGGETQYF. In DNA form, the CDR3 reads TGTGCCTGGAGTGTTGGCGGAGAGACCCAGTACTTC.

CDR3 sequence reads: CASSADRYNYGYTF. CDR3 in DNA: TGCGCCAGCAGCGCGGACAGGTATAACTATGGCTACACCTTC. J is TRBJ1-2 and V is TRBV5-1; 7 nucleotides line up with TRBD1. Unmatched junction bases numbered 4, after V lost 4 bases and J lost 1 base. CDR3 size: 14 residues. Germline CDR1 is SGHRS and CDR2 is YFSETQ.

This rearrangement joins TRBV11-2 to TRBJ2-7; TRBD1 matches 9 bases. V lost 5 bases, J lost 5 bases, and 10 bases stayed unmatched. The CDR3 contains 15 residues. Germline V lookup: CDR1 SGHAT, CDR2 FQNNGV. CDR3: CASSGSGQGADEQYF. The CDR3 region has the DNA TGTGCCAGCAGCGGCTCGGGACAGGGTGCCGACGAGCAGTACTTC.

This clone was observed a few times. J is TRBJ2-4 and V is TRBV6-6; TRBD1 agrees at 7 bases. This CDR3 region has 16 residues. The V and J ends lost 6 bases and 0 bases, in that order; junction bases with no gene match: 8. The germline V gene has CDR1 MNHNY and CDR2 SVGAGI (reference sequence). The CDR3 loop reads CASSSGQTLAKNIQYF. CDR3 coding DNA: TGTGCCAGCAGCTCGGGACAGACTCTAGCCAAAAACATTCAGTACTTC.

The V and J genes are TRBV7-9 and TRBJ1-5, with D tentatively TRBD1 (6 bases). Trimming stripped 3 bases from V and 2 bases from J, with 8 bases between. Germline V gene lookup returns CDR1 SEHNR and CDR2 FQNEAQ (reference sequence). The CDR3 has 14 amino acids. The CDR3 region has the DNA TGTGCCAGCAGCTTCTCAGGGGGCAATCAGCCCCAGCATTTT. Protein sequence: CASSFSGGNQPQHF. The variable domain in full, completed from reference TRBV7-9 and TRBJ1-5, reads DTGVSQNPRHKITKRGQNVTFRCDPISEHNRLYWYRQTLGQGPEFLTYFQNEAQLEKSRLLSDRFSAERPKGSFSTLEIQRTEQGDSAMYLCASSFSGGNQPQHFGDGTRLSIL.

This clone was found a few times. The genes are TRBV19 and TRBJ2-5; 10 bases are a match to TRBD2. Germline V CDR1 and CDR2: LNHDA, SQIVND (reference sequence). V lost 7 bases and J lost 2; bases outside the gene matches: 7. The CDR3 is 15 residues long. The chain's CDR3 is CASKDSGGTQETQYF. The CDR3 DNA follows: TGTGCCAGTAAAGATAGCGGGGGGACACAAGAGACCCAGTACTTC. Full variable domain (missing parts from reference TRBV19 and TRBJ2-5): DGGITQSPKYLFRKEGQNVTLSCEQNLNHDAMYWYRQDPGQGLRLIYYSQIVNDFQKGDIAEGYSVSREKKESFPLTVTSAQKNPTAFYLCASKDSGGTQETQYFGPGTRLLVL.

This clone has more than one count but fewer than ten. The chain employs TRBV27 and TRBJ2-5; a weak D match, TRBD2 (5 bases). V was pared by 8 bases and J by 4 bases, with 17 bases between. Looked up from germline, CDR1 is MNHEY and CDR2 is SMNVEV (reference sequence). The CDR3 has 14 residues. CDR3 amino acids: CASPRFEGGETQYF. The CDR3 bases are TGTGCCAGCCCCCGTTTTGAGGGCGGAGAGACCCAGTACTTC.

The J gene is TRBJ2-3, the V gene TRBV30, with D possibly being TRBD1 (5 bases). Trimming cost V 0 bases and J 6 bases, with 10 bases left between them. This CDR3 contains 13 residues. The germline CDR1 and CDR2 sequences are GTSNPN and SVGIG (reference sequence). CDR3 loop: CAWSVRGGDTQYF. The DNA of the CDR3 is TGTGCCTGGAGTGTAAGGGGTGGGGATACGCAGTATTTT.

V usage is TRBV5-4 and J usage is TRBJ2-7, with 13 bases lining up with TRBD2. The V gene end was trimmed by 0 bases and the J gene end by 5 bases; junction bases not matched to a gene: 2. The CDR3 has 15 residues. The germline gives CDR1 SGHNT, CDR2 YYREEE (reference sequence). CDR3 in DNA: TGTGCCAGCAGCTTGGAGGGACTAGCGGGGAACGAGCAGTACTTC. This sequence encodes CASSLEGLAGNEQYF.

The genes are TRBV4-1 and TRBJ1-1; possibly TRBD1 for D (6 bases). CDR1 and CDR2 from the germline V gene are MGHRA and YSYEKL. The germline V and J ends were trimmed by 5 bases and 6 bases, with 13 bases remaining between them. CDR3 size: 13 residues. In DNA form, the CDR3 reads TGCGCCAGCAGCTTGCAGGGGACCCCTGAAGCTTTCTTT. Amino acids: CASSLQGTPEAFF.

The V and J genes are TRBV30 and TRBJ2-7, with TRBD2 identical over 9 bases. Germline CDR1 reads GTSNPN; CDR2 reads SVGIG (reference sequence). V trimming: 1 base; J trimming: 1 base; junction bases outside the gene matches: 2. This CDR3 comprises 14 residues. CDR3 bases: TGTGCCTGGAGTGGCGGGGGGGGATCCTACGAGCAGTACTTC. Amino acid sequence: CAWSGGGGSYEQYF.

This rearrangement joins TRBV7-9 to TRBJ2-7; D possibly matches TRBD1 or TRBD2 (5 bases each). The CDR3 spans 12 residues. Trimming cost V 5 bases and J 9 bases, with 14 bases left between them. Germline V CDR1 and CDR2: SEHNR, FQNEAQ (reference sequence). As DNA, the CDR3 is TGTGCCAGCAGCGTCAGGGAGTTGGGGCAGTACTTC. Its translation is CASSVRELGQYF.

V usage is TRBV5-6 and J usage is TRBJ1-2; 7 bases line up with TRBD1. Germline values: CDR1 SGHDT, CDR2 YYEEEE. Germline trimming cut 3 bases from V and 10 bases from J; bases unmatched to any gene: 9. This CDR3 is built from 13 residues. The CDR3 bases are TGTGCCAGCAGCTCGCTGACAGGGAGTGACTACACCTTC. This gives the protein CASSSLTGSDYTF.

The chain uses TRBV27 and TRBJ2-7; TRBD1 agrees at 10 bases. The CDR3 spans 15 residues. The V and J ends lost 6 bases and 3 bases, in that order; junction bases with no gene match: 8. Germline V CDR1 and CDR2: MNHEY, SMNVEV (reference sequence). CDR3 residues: CASRRAGQGSYEQYF. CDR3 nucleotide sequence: TGTGCCAGCAGACGAGCGGGACAGGGGAGCTACGAGCAGTACTTC.

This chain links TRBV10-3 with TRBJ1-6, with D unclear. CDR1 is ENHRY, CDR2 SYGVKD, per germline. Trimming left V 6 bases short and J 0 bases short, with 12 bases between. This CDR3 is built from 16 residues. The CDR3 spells CAIRNHGSSYNSPLHF. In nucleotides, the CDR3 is TGTGCCATCAGAAACCACGGGAGCTCCTATAATTCACCCCTCCACTTT.

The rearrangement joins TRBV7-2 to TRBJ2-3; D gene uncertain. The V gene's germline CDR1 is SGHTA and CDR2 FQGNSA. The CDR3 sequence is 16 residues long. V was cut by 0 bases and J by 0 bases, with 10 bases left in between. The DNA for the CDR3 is TGTGCCAGCAGCTTAGCGCGAAGTGCTAGCACAGATACGCAGTATTTT. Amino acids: CASSLARSASTDTQYF.

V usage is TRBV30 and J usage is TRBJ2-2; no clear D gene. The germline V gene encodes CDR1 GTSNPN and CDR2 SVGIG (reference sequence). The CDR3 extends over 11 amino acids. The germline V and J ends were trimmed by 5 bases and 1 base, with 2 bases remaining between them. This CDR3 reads CAWGNTGELFF. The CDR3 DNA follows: TGTGCCTGGGGGAACACCGGGGAGCTGTTTTTT.

CDR3 nucleotide sequence: TGTGCCAGCAGCACTGGCTACGAGCAGTACTTC. Translation gives CASSTGYEQYF. The chain is built from TRBV6-5 and TRBJ2-7; D gene unclear. Germline loops: CDR1 MNHEY, CDR2 SVGAGI. CDR3 length equals 11 residues. V gave up 6 bases and J gave up 3 bases, with 6 bases separating them.

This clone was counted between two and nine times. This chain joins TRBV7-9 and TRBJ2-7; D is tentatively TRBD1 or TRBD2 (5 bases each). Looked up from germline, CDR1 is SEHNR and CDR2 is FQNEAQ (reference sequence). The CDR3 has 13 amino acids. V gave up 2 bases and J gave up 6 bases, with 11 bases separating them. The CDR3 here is CASSLLGVPEQYF. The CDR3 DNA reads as TGTGCCAGCAGCTTATTGGGGGTCCCCGAGCAGTACTTC.